This T cell receptor beta chain was captured by sequencing in a study of cytomegalovirus exposure and HLA in healthy donors (dated by TCRdb to the late 2010s). Regarding the study in general: An earlier analysis of some 620 of the donors reported over 250 Gb of sequence data and around 100 million unique TCR beta sequences obtained from around 180 million T cells. An early release covering roughly 640 HLA-typed donors comprised about 310 gigabases of sequencing data and around 80 million unique TCR sequences. Of the roughly 410 genotyped donors, 80% to 90% were placed in the genetic ancestry cluster associated with self-reported Caucasian donors. The study aimed to test whether cataloging public T cell receptors could reveal signatures of past pathogen exposure. The study used immunosequencing to profile the T cell repertoires of several hundred subjects and linked those repertoires to cytomegalovirus serostatus. Besides the first cohort of around 700 subjects, a separate validation cohort made up of about 120 different subjects was used. High-throughput TCR immunosequencing, statistical association of individual TCRs with disease status, and machine learning were combined to predict cytomegalovirus infection status. In a later analysis, previously published TCR beta repertoires from hundreds of donors were re-analyzed and high-resolution HLA genotyping was added so that TCR occurrence patterns could be studied. Rather than using new phenotypic data, the later analysis identified candidate immune exposures from TCR beta sequences and from how often those sequences occurred across donors. An earlier analysis of approximately 580 of the donors used high-throughput TCR beta sequencing to judge whether each TCR beta V gene segment behaved as functional or pseudogenic. Donor age, sex, ethnicity and CMV serostatus were collected together with the repertoire data. A later genetic analysis took genome-wide SNP genotypes for about 65% of the roughly 670 donors and used that subset as a discovery cohort. All discovery cohort repertoires had been generated using a single sequencing platform. HLA typing included class I and class II loci at four-digit resolution. Typing coverage differed by locus: A, B, C, DRB1 and DQB1 were typed in roughly 620-630 donors, DQA1 in 500 to 550, DPA1 in approximately 600, and DPB1 in around 440. Because of strong linkage in the cohort, roughly five DR-DQ haplotypes were treated as single units for association and clustering. Among roughly 400 genotyped donors of the cohort, an average of roughly 240,000 unique TCR beta nucleotide sequences were sequenced per donor, 15% to 20% of them non-productive. Here is what the overall study found, with its caveats: Assigning TCR associations to individual alleles was difficult when HLA alleles, especially DR and DQ, strongly co-occurred. Some IMGT-functional V segments, including TRBV6-2 and TRBV6-3, could not be distinguished by the 87-base-pair reads and were therefore excluded. In a later analysis, over 15,000 TCR beta sequences were associated with specific HLA alleles at a false discovery rate of 0.05. The presence/absence analyses assumed that sequencing depth was roughly uniform across donors, and that assumption may not be true. A later analysis found that most CMV-associated TCR beta chains appeared HLA-restricted, with HLA associations seemingly driven largely by CMV exposure. In a later genetic analysis, a missense DCLRE1C variant was associated with V-gene and J-gene trimming of TCR beta chains, and the association was replicated in an independent cohort. The classifier was reported to diagnose cytomegalovirus status with high specificity and sensitivity in both the original and validation cohorts. Most TCR sequences were observed very rarely across donors, whereas some public TCRs were present in many individuals. A further reported finding was that TCR beta sequences accurately predicted the HLA-A and HLA-B alleles for most subjects in the first cohort. Correlated functional status among segregating V segments might reflect linkage disequilibrium, but an unknown experimental factor could not be ruled out. Only TCR beta chains were sequenced in this cohort, and the absence of alpha or paired-chain data limited detectable features. In a later analysis, several top co-occurrence clusters were reported to appear linked to parvovirus B19, influenza, CMV and Epstein-Barr virus. Because HLA typing was unavailable for some donors at each locus, only the typed subset was used in association tests. The only immune exposure information available for the cohort was CMV serostatus. A cluster of highly shared sequence variants was judged likely to be a technical artifact of the sequencing pipeline. In a later analysis, TCR association rates were found to vary across HLA loci, with the most associated TCRs seen for DRB1 alleles and the fewest for HLA-C alleles. According to the authors, the approach could potentially be generalized to other disease states and immunological phenotypes. In a later genetic analysis, fewer N-insertions in productive TCRs were reported among donors in an Asian-associated ancestry cluster than the roughly 640-donor mean. In the study, approximately 160 TCR beta chains were listed as associated with cytomegalovirus. Broadly in line with IMGT annotations, most TCR beta V segments showed up in productive rearrangements about 87% or about 30% of the time in an earlier analysis of 587 of the donors. Because counts were too low, 15 to 20 rarely observed V segments, including chromosome 9 orphons, were left out of the earlier analysis of a few hundred of the donors. In vitro tests confirmed that three of the cytomegalovirus-associated TCR beta chains recognize cytomegalovirus antigens. A later analysis found that HLA-associated TCR beta chains were more clonally expanded and had lower generation probabilities than equally common non-associated chains.

The germline V gene sets CDR1 to MGHDK and CDR2 to SYGVNS. V is cut back by 0 bases and J by 3 bases, with 5 bases in the junction unmatched. Measured from the cysteine to the phenylalanine, the CDR3 is 15 residues long. CDR3 DNA only is kept here, 45 bases in frame from base 1. Library prep was done by the immunoSEQ multiplex PCR assay. For the multiplex PCR, a mixture combining 60 forward primers for TCR Vbeta segments and 13 reverse primers for TCR Jbeta segments was used. The CDR3 region of rearranged TCR beta genes was amplified from genomic DNA by a multiplex PCR assay. The amplified TCR beta libraries were sequenced on the Illumina HiSeq System as 87-base-pair reads. The authors' analysis ran thus. A later analysis counted about 80 million unique TCR beta chains across the 666 repertoires, and around 9.9 million of these chains were shared by at least two donors. Raw reads were error-corrected and collapsed into unique sequences with a nearest-neighbor algorithm that merged closely related sequences to remove PCR and sequencing errors. CDR3 sequences were aligned to IMGT reference sequences to assign V, D and J gene segments. For a sequence to be retained, at least a six-nucleotide match to both a V gene segment and a J gene segment was required. A rearrangement was called productive if the CDR3 had no stop codons and remained in frame with V and J, and every other rearrangement was called non-productive. CDR3 was defined by IMGT convention, running from the second conserved V-encoded cysteine to the conserved J-encoded phenylalanine. The earlier analysis of 550 to 650 of the donors excluded any sequence lacking an unambiguous match to a single V gene segment. In an earlier analysis of around 600 of the donors, V segments were called functional above 56.7% productive rearrangements and were called segregating when the between-donor standard deviation exceeded 5%. A statistical classification framework was built for diagnosing cytomegalovirus status from the catalog of TCR beta chain sequences. V and J gene assignment, in a later analysis, came from comparing TCR nucleotide sequences with IMGT/GENE-DB human TR gene sequences. Using the TCRdist pipeline, a later analysis assigned CDR3 sequences along with most-parsimonious VDJ recombination scenarios. In a later analysis, every TCR beta chain was defined by the combination of its CDR3 amino acid sequence and its V-gene family, and reads without a unique V-gene family were dropped. A later analysis removed 592 highly shared, low-generation-probability nucleotide sequences to deal with suspected cross-contamination and a sequencing artifact. In a later analysis, a clonal expansion index for each public chain was calculated from normalized within-repertoire ranks of inferred template counts. In a later analysis, generation probabilities were computed with a VDJ recombination model fitted to out-of-frame rearrangements, and the resulting probabilities were checked against IGoR. In a later analysis, TCR-TCR, TCR-HLA and TCR-CMV co-occurrence was scored with hypergeometric tests, and a repertoire-size bias correction was applied to TCR pairs. In a later analysis, false discovery rates were estimated by permuting HLA or CMV assignments 20 times. In a later analysis, co-occurring TCRs were grouped using DBSCAN, with TCRdist sequence similarity added in when clustering inside HLA-allele-positive subsets. For co-occurrence clustering, repertoires with fewer than 30,000 or more than 120,000 public chains were excluded, along with roughly five repertoires with anomalous nucleotide sharing. Entries here come from immuneACCESS through TCRdb and include only in-frame sequences with V and J called. Some clones fail to appear in such tables; in the studies checked, an unresolved V gene covers under half of the shortfall, and the cause of the remainder is unknown. D and trimming were read from the DNA, whereas the V and J calls and clone size are those reported in that table. Here the sample has under 150,000 clones; approximately 80% occur a single time. Together, the top ten hold 1.4% of the sample.

On this clone itself: Its binding antigen is unknown. The input lacks base qualities; no much larger clone sits a single base away.

The cohort consisted of some 670 healthy bone marrow donors. All cohort members were sampled while nominally healthy, although unrecorded immune exposures were likely present. The donor tested CMV seropositive and was one of the 289 seropositive cohort members. A peripheral blood sample was collected from each donor, and TCR beta sequencing was performed on peripheral blood mononuclear cells. Genomic DNA was extracted from the blood cell samples with the Qiagen DNeasy Blood Extraction Kit. Specimen: PBMCs. This TCR was sampled from a young man in good health and CMV-seropositive. The rearrangement joined TRBV25-1 to TRBJ2-7; 7 bases in the junction line up with TRBD2. The nucleotide sequence reads TGTGCCAGCAGTGAATACGGTAGCGGGTTCTACGAGCAGTACTTC. Its amino acids are CASSEYGSGFYEQYF.